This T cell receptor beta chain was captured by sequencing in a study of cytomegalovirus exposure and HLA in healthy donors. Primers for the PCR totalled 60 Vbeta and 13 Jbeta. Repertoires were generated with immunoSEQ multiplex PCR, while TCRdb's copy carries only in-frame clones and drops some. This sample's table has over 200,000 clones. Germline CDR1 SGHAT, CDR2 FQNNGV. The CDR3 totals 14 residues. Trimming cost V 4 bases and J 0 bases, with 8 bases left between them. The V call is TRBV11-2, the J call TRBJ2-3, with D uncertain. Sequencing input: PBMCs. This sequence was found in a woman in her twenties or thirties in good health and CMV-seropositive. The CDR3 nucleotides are TGTGCCAGCAGCTCCTCGACTAGCACAGATACGCAGTATTTT. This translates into CASSSSTSTDTQYF.